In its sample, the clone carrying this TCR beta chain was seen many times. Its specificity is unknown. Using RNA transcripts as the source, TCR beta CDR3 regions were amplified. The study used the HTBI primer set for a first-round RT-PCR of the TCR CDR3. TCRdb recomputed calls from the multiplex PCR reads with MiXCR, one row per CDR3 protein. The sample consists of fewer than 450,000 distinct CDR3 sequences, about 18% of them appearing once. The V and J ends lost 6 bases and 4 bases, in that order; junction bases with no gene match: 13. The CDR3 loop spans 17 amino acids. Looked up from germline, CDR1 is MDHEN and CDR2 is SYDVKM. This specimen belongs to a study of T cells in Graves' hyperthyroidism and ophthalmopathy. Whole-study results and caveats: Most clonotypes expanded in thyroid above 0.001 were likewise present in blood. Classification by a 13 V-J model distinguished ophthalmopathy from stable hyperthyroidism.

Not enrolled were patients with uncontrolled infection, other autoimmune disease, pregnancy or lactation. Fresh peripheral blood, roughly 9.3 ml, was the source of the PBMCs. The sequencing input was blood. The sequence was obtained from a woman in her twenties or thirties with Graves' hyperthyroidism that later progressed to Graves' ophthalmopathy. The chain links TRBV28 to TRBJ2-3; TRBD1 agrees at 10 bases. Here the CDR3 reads CASSNGFGTGDPDTQYF. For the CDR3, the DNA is TGTGCCAGCAGCAACGGATTCGGGACAGGGGATCCAGATACGCAGTATTTT.